This TCR beta chain comes out of a study of early T cells in non-severe SARS-CoV-2 infection. The CDR3 totals 15 residues. Looked up from germline, CDR1 is ENHRY and CDR2 is SYGVKD. V was trimmed by 2 bases and J by 1 base, leaving 12 bases between them. Via MiXCR, TCRdb re-called the 5' RACE reads, giving one row per CDR3 protein. The sample holds roughly 58,000 distinct CDR3 sequences; 9.5% to 15% are singletons and the top ten take 1.2% to 1.5%. This chain uses TRBV10-3 with TRBJ2-7; the D is unclear. The source of this sequence is an adult who was a healthcare worker with PCR-confirmed SARS-CoV-2 infection or an uninfected control (not recorded which). The sequencing sample was made of whole blood. The CDR3 DNA sequence: TGTGCCATCAGTGAGCGGTGGAGCAGTTCCTACGAGCAGTACTTC. Protein product: CAISERWSSSYEQYF.